This T cell receptor beta chain was identified during a study of T cell responses to AZD1222 COVID-19 vaccine. Findings of the study overall: Receipt of two AZD1222 doses was followed by a rise in Spike-specific TCR breadth and depth. Seropositivity was recorded at baseline in only 6 or 7 AZD1222 recipients. The donor group comprised mostly white British people and more females; the analysis possibly underestimated clonal diversity.

The CDR3 is 18 amino acids. Germline-derived CDR1 and CDR2 are MNHEY and SVGEGT. V dropped 4 bases and J dropped 1 base, with 19 bases sitting between them. With regard to this clone: The antigen remains undetermined.

Sequencing was performed with immunoSEQ multiplex PCR; in TCRdb, only in-frame clones are kept and a portion is missing. The sample has some 180,000 clones, approximately 93% seen once. The material was peripheral blood, obtained 28 days after the second AZD1222 dose. The origin of this receptor is an adult who received the AZD1222 COVID-19 vaccine. J is TRBJ2-2 and V is TRBV6-2 or TRBV6-3; possibly TRBD2 for D (7 bases). DNA for the CDR3: TGTGCCAGCAGTTCTGTTCACGGGGGGCCAAGGAACACCGGGGAGCTGTTTTTT. Translating it yields CASSSVHGGPRNTGELFF.